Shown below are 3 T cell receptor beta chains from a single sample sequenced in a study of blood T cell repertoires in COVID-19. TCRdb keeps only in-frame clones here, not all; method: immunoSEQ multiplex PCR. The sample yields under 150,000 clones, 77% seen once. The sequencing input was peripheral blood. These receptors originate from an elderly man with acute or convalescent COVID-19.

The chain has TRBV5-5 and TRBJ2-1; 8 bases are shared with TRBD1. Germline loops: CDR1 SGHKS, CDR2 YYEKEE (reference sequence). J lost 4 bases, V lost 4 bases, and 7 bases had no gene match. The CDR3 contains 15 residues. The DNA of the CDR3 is TGTGCCAGCAGCCCTCGGGACAGGACGTACAATGAGCAGTTCTTC. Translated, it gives CASSPRDRTYNEQFF. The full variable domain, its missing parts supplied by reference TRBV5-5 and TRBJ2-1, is DAGVTQSPTHLIKTRGQQVTLRCSPISGHKSVSWYQQVLGQGPQFIFQYYEKEERGRGNFPDRFSARQFPNYSSELNVNALLLGDSALYLCASSPRDRTYNEQFFGPGTRLTVL.

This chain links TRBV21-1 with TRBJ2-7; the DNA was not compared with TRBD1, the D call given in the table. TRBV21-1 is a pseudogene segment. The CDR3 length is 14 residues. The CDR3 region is CASSKDRGTNEQYF. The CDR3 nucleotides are TGTGCCAGCAGCAAGGACAGGGGCACGAACGAGCAGTACTTC.

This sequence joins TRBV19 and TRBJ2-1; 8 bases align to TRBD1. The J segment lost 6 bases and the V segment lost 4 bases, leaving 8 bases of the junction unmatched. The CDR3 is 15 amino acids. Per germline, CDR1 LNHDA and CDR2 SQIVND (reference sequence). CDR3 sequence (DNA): TGTGCCAGTAGTACGACTGGACAGGGCGGCAATGAGCAGTTCTTC. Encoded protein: CASSTTGQGGNEQFF. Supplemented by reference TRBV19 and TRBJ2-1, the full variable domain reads DGGITQSPKYLFRKEGQNVTLSCEQNLNHDAMYWYRQDPGQGLRLIYYSQIVNDFQKGDIAEGYSVSREKKESFPLTVTSAQKNPTAFYLCASSTTGQGGNEQFFGPGTRLTVL.